This T cell receptor beta chain is from a study of preoperative IRX-2 immunotherapy in early breast cancer (dated by TCRdb to the late 2010s). The library was generated by the immunoSEQ multiplex PCR assay. TCRdb retrieved this table from immuneACCESS and kept in-frame rearrangements only. Not all clones are present; in checked studies, unresolved V genes account for under half, and no reason is known for the remainder. Across this sample there are around 34,000 clones, with nearly 95% seen only once. Jointly, the top ten make up around 6% of the sample. The CDR3 measures 14 amino acids from cysteine to phenylalanine. The DNA shown is the 42-base CDR3, in frame from base 1. Relative to germline, V is missing 2 bases and J is missing 4 bases, with 2 bases of the junction outside any gene match. Looking up the germline V gene yields CDR1 MNHEY and CDR2 SVGAGI. About this clone itself: Its target antigen remains unknown. No base quality information exists; no much larger clone differs at one position.

The intended sense of this specimen's treatment or condition label: preoperative locoregional IRX-2 cytokine immunotherapy. The samples were obtained from a phase Ib study that tested preoperative, locoregional IRX-2 cytokine immunotherapy designed to prime immune responses. The donors were early-stage breast cancer patients who were given IRX-2 prior to surgery. The clonotype originates from a human donor with breast cancer. This specimen was collected from a patient treated with IRX-2 immunotherapy. The V and J genes are TRBV6-5 and TRBJ1-1, with TRBD1 matching 9 junction bases. The DNA sequence is as follows: TGTGCCAGCAGTTACGGGACAGGGTCCACTGAAGCTTTCTTT. Translated, this is CASSYGTGSTEAFF.